The clone carrying this TCR beta chain came up a few times. Its antigen is undetermined. According to the study, TCR beta libraries were built with iRepertoire HTBI primers and CDR3-region Arm-PCR. MiXCR was run by TCRdb on the multiplex PCR reads, yielding one entry per CDR3 protein. The top ten clones hold roughly 20% of a sample with 350,000 to 450,000 distinct CDR3 sequences, under 25% of them seen once. Time point: persistent/refractory GD, antithyroid drugs over 5 years with positive TRAb. Extracted PBMC RNA gave rise to the TCR library. This CDR3 is 15 amino acids long. CDR1 is SGHAT and CDR2 is FQNNGV in the germline V gene. The V segment lost 5 bases and the J segment 4 bases; nucleotides outside the gene matches: 6. The data originate from a study of regulatory T cells in long-lasting Graves disease. Study-wide findings and caveats: Newly diagnosed patients had higher TCR diversity than persistent Graves' patients did. Limited samples may have lowered accuracy. TRBV28, TRBJ1-2 and TRBJ2-5 emerged as the favored segments in persistent disease.

The chain couples TRBV11-2 to TRBJ2-1, with 9 bases lining up with TRBD2. This TCR came from a female donor with Graves disease. Sequences were derived from peripheral blood mononuclear cells (PBMCs), sampled when the disease was refractory, from a patient treated with antithyroid drugs. The CDR3 coding sequence is TGTGCCAGCAGCGGTTGGCTAGCGGGATACAATGAGCAGTTCTTC. This gives the protein CASSGWLAGYNEQFF. The full variable domain, rest sourced from reference TRBV11-2 and TRBJ2-1, is EAGVAQSPRYKIIEKRQSVAFWCNPISGHATLYWYQQILGQGPKLLIQFQNNGVVDDSQLPKDRFSAERLKGVDSTLKIQPAKLEDSAVYLCASSGWLAGYNEQFFGPGTRLTVL.